This TCR beta chain is drawn from a study of early stage breast cancer tumors. Across the whole study: Of some 16 invasive breast tumors, about a dozen were hormone receptor-positive, HER2-negative. General study points: Blood repertoires resembled normal breast more than tumor. Compared with adjacent normal breast, tumors showed around 2.5-fold denser, more clonal T cells. Bulk DNA sequencing of unsorted cells missed chain pairing and markers.

Germline CDR1 and CDR2: MDHEN and SYDVKM. The CDR3 has 11 amino acids. Trimming left V 1 base short and J 7 bases short, with 5 bases between. As regards this clone: Its target is unknown. This sample includes further DNA sequences coding for the same CDR3.

The protocol was immunoSEQ multiplex PCR, while the TCRdb copy is restricted to in-frame clones and leaves out a portion. Here the sample spans about 53,000 clones, 80% to 95% being singletons. This receptor was taken from a person between 65 and 79 years old with breast cancer. The chain recombines TRBV28 with TRBJ2-7; D is unresolved. Sequenced sample: blood. The CDR3 sequence: CASSLSREQYF. The CDR3 coding sequence is TGTGCCAGCAGTTTATCTCGGGAGCAGTACTTC.